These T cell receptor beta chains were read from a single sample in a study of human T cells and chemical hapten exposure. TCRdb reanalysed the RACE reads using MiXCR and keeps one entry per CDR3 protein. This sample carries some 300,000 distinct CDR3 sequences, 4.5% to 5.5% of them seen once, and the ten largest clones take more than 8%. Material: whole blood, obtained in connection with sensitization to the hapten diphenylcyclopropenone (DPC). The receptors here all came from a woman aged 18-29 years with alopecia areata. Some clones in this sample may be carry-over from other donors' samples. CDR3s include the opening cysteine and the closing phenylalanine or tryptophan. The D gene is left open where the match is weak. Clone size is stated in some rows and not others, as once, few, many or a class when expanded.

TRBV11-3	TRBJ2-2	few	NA	TGTGCCAGCAGCTTAGATTTTCAGCTCACCGGGGAGCTGTTTTTT	CASSLDFQLTGELFF
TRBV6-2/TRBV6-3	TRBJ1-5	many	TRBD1	TGTGCCAGCAGCCGAAACAGGGGGCGATCCTCTGATCAGCCCCAGCATTTT	CASSRNRGRSSDQPQHF
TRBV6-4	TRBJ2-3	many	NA	TGTGCCAGCAGTGTGAGGGACGGAAGCACAGATACGCAGTATTTT	CASSVRDGSTDTQYF
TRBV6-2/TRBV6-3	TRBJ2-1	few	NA	TGTGCCAGCAGTTACTCGTGGAATGAGCAGTTCTTC	CASSYSWNEQFF
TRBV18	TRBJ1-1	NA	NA	TGTGCCAGCTCACCGCGGGAGGAGAACACTGAAGCTTTCTTT	CASSPREENTEAFF
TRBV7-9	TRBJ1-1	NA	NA	TGTGCCAGCAGCGACGGCCATGAAGCTTTCTTT	CASSDGHEAFF
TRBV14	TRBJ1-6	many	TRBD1	TGTGCCAGCAGCCCAGGGGGGAGCTCCTATAATTCACCCCTCCACTTT	CASSPGGSSYNSPLHF
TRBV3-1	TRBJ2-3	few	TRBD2	TGTGCCAGCAGCTCGGGACTAGCCTTAGATACGCAGTATTTT	CASSSGLALDTQYF
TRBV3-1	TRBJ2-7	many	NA	TGTGCCAGCAGCATAGGATCTGACTCCTACGAGCAGTACTTC	CASSIGSDSYEQYF
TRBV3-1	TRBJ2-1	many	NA	TGTGCCAGCAGCCCAACCGGGACGGTTAAGTTCTTC	CASSPTGTVKFF
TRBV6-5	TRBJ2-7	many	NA	TGTGCCAGCAGCCACGAATTCCGGACAGCCTACGAGCAGTACTTC	CASSHEFRTAYEQYF
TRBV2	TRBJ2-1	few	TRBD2	TGTGCCAGCAGTGGCATAGCGGGGGGGCGCTACAATGAGCAGTTCTTC	CASSGIAGGRYNEQFF
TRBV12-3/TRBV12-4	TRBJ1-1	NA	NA	TGTGCCAGCAGTTTCGGGGCAGGGCTTCAAGTACGGGCTTTCTTT	CASSFGAGLQVRAFF